The rows below give T cell receptor beta chains drawn from one sample of a study of control samples from healthy donors and cancer patients. Assay used: immunoSEQ multiplex PCR; TCRdb lists only in-frame clones, some missing. In the table there are 160,000 or so clones, roughly 95% of which are singletons. The sample consisted of blood. These receptors were obtained from a woman in her 30s in good health. CDR3s include the opening cysteine and the closing phenylalanine or tryptophan. Clone size is not always given. Where it is, it says once, few, many or a class for expanded clones.

j_gene: TRBJ2-5; abundance: -; v_gene: TRBV6-5; CDR3aa: CASSFRGFSETQYF
j_gene: TRBJ1-3; abundance: -; v_gene: TRBV4-1; CDR3aa: CASSPEGGNTIYF
j_gene: TRBJ1-6; abundance: -; v_gene: TRBV7-2; CDR3aa: CASSQIRARLRSPLHF
j_gene: TRBJ1-2; abundance: -; v_gene: TRBV18; CDR3aa: CASSQEQGNYGYTF
j_gene: TRBJ1-1; abundance: once; v_gene: TRBV18; CDR3aa: CASSPPEGVRTEAFF
j_gene: TRBJ2-5; abundance: -; v_gene: TRBV9; CDR3aa: CASSEDLRQDAQYF
j_gene: TRBJ1-1; abundance: -; v_gene: TRBV28; CDR3aa: CASSWTNLGAFF
j_gene: TRBJ2-5; abundance: -; v_gene: TRBV3-1/TRBV3-2; CDR3aa: CASSFSGAQETQYF
j_gene: TRBJ2-7; abundance: -; v_gene: TRBV28; CDR3aa: CASSLLSAGGYEQYF
j_gene: TRBJ1-2; abundance: -; v_gene: TRBV6-4; CDR3aa: CALVCHRGKENYGYTF
j_gene: TRBJ1-6; abundance: -; v_gene: TRBV7-3; CDR3aa: CASSLWDGQLSPLHF